Sequencing of this TCR beta chain was carried out in a study of blood T cell repertoires in COVID-19. Study summary: Sources were T cells, B-cell-depleted T cells, or PBMCs; the material itself was cDNA or gDNA.

Original handling: Using reference gene primer amplification, nucleated cell counts were estimated. Repertoires were generated with immunoSEQ multiplex PCR, while TCRdb's copy carries only in-frame clones and drops some. That table furnishes V, J and clone size, whereas the DNA furnished D and trimming. The sample lists 35,000 to 45,000 clones; approximately 86% were seen once. Between the trimmed V and J ends, which lost 6 bases and 7 bases, there was a span of 18 bases. The germline gives CDR1 MDHEN, CDR2 SYDVKM. The length of the CDR3 is 15 residues. Material for sequencing was peripheral blood. The V and J genes are TRBV28 and TRBJ1-4; a weak D match, TRBD1 (6 bases). This receptor was taken from a man aged 35-49 years with active COVID-19. The CDR3 sequence is CASSRGGGGGEKLFF. The CDR3, as DNA: TGTGCCAGCAGCCGTGGCGGGGGCGGGGGTGAAAAACTGTTTTTT. Full variable domain (outside the CDR3, taken from reference TRBV28 and TRBJ1-4): DVKVTQSSRYLVKRTGEKVFLECVQDMDHENMFWYRQDPGLGLRLIYFSYDVKMKEKGDIPEGYSVSREKKERFSLILESASTNQTSMYLCASSRGGGGGEKLFFGSGTQLSVL.